Each of the 20 T cell receptor beta chains below was sequenced from the same sample in a study of cytomegalovirus exposure and HLA in healthy donors. Generated by immunoSEQ multiplex PCR, the TCRdb table keeps only in-frame clones and is missing some. Of tens of thousands of clones in the sample, 95% to 97% were seen once. The sequencing sample was made of PBMCs. The receptor set was obtained from a man aged 18 to 29 in good health and CMV-seronegative.

The chain has TRBV11-2 and TRBJ2-1; weak D call: TRBD1 (7 bases). The CDR3 has 14 residues. The germline CDR1 and CDR2 sequences are SGHAT and FQNNGV. The ends were cut back, 0 bases at V and 8 bases at J, with 11 bases in the middle. CDR3 residues: CASSLDDREDEQFF. The DNA of the CDR3 is TGTGCCAGCAGCTTAGATGACAGGGAGGATGAGCAGTTCTTC.

As concerns this clone: Within the sample, other DNA sequences also encode this same CDR3. V is TRBV10-2 and J is TRBJ1-2, with 9 bases that match TRBD1. Trimming cost V 3 bases and J 4 bases; bases outside gene matches: 3. The CDR3 totals 14 residues. CDR1 is WSHSY and CDR2 is SAAADI in the germline V gene. The CDR3 nucleotides read TGCGCCAGCAGTGAAGAGGGACAGGGCTATGGCTACACCTTC. This encodes CASSEEGQGYGYTF.

This rearrangement joins TRBV6-6 to TRBJ2-7; 7 positions match TRBD1. After removal of 7 bases from V and 1 base from J, the junction contained 7 bases not matched to a gene. The CDR3 contains 14 residues. Germline CDR1 and CDR2: MNHNY and SVGAGI (reference sequence). As DNA, the CDR3 is TGTGCCAGCAAAACAGGGGCGCCTTCCTACGAGCAGTACTTC. It translates to CASKTGAPSYEQYF.

In this sample, this clone turned up once. The chain links TRBV29-1 to TRBJ1-2; D is uncertain. Trimming removed 4 bases from V and 2 bases from J, with 11 bases in between. CDR3 length: 13 residues. Per germline, CDR1 SQVTM and CDR2 ANQGSEA. This CDR3 reads CSVGSDSNYGYTF. The CDR3 coding sequence is TGCAGCGTTGGGTCAGACTCAAACTATGGCTACACCTTC.

V usage is TRBV7-9 and J usage is TRBJ2-2, with a possible D match to TRBD2 (7 bases). Per the germline V gene, CDR1 is SEHNR and CDR2 is FQNEAQ (reference sequence). V was shortened by 6 bases and J by 5 bases, with 13 bases between the two germline ends. CDR3 size: 14 residues. The CDR3 nucleotides are TGTGCCAGCAGGCGGGGGCGGGCGACCGGGGAGCTGTTTTTT. Amino acid sequence: CASRRGRATGELFF.

The V gene is TRBV28, the J gene TRBJ1-6, with D possibly TRBD1 on 5 matching bases. Trimming took 6 bases from V and 0 from J, leaving 12 bases between them. The CDR3 spans 16 residues. Germline V gene lookup returns CDR1 MDHEN and CDR2 SYDVKM. The DNA for the CDR3 is TGTGCCAGCAGCCCTCGCAGGGTCTCCTATAATTCACCCCTCCACTTT. This codes for CASSPRRVSYNSPLHF. Supplemented by reference TRBV28 and TRBJ1-6, the full variable domain reads DVKVTQSSRYLVKRTGEKVFLECVQDMDHENMFWYRQDPGLGLRLIYFSYDVKMKEKGDIPEGYSVSREKKERFSLILESASTNQTSMYLCASSPRRVSYNSPLHFGNGTRLTVT.

J is TRBJ2-7 and V is TRBV6-5; possible D gene TRBD1, 5 bases. V dropped 0 bases and J dropped 3 bases, with 9 bases sitting between them. Looked up from germline, CDR1 is MNHEY and CDR2 is SVGAGI. The CDR3 totals 14 residues. The CDR3 region is CASSYSAGIYEQYF. The CDR3 DNA is TGTGCCAGCAGTTACTCTGCAGGGATCTACGAGCAGTACTTC.

This chain joins TRBV2 and TRBJ2-1; 7 bases fit TRBD2. Germline V lookup: CDR1 SNHLY, CDR2 FYNNEI. The CDR3 is 13 amino acids. With 10 bases clipped from V and 7 bases from J, the junction kept 10 bases outside the gene matches. DNA for the CDR3: TGTGCCACAGAGGGAGGGTCGTTGAATGAGCAGTTCTTC. Translated, it gives CATEGGSLNEQFF.

J is TRBJ1-2 and V is TRBV28; D perhaps matches TRBD1 (6 bases). The CDR3 is made up of 13 amino acids. CDR1 MDHEN and CDR2 SYDVKM come from the germline V gene. V dropped 6 bases and J dropped 4 bases, with 12 bases sitting between them. The CDR3 DNA reads as TGTGCCAGCAGGCGCGGGGGCCCCTATGGCTACACCTTC. Amino acids: CASRRGGPYGYTF.

The chain uses TRBV6-5 and TRBJ1-1; maybe TRBD1 (5 bases). The CDR3 loop spans 13 amino acids. Germline V gene data show CDR1 as MNHEY and CDR2 as SVGAGI. The V and J ends lost 6 bases and 8 bases respectively, with 16 bases between them. The CDR3 bases are TGTGCCAGCAGATCTTCGGCCGGGGGGGAAGCTTTCTTT. Protein sequence: CASRSSAGGEAFF.

The V gene is TRBV27, the J gene TRBJ1-6, with 9 positions matching TRBD1. Unmatched junction bases numbered 8, after V lost 2 bases and J lost 9 bases. CDR3 length: 16 residues. Looked up from germline, CDR1 is MNHEY and CDR2 is SMNVEV (reference sequence). CDR3 sequence reads: CASSLRQGEIGSPLHF. Here the CDR3 DNA reads TGTGCCAGCAGTTTAAGACAGGGGGAGATTGGTTCACCCCTCCACTTT.

This clone was observed a single time. V and J are TRBV19 and TRBJ1-1; tentatively, D is TRBD1 (5 bases). The germline V gene encodes CDR1 LNHDA and CDR2 SQIVND (reference sequence). This CDR3 is 13 amino acids long. Deletions cut 7 bases from V and 2 bases from J, with 11 bases between. The CDR3 protein is CASMDKGNTEAFF. The CDR3 coding sequence is TGTGCCAGTATGGACAAGGGCAACACTGAAGCTTTCTTT. Full variable domain (missing parts from reference TRBV19 and TRBJ1-1): DGGITQSPKYLFRKEGQNVTLSCEQNLNHDAMYWYRQDPGQGLRLIYYSQIVNDFQKGDIAEGYSVSREKKESFPLTVTSAQKNPTAFYLCASMDKGNTEAFFGQGTRLTVV.

The chain's CDR3 is CASSPGEDGQPQHF. DNA for the CDR3: TGTGCCAGCTCACCAGGTGAGGATGGTCAGCCCCAGCATTTT. The rearrangement uses TRBV18 and TRBJ1-5; D gene ambiguous. CDR1 and CDR2 from the germline V gene are KGHSH and LQKENI. The V and J ends lost 2 bases and 6 bases respectively, with 11 bases between them. The CDR3 spans 14 residues.

The chain recombines TRBV6-5 with TRBJ1-1, with 9 bases fitting TRBD1. The junction had 3 bases not matched to a gene; V was cut back by 7 bases and J by 9 bases. The germline V gene has CDR1 MNHEY and CDR2 SVGAGI. This CDR3 is built from 11 residues. CDR3 nucleotides: TGTGCCAGCACGTACAGGGGGCAAGCTTTCTTT. It is translated as CASTYRGQAFF.

V gene TRBV6-1 combines with J gene TRBJ1-1, with a possible D match to TRBD1 (6 bases). CDR3 length equals 15 residues. Trimming took 1 base from V and 4 from J, leaving 13 bases between them. Germline V gene sequence: CDR1 MNHNS, CDR2 SASEGT. The CDR3 loop reads CASSEGAGEGTEAFF. CDR3 coding DNA: TGTGCCAGCAGTGAAGGGGCAGGGGAGGGCACTGAAGCTTTCTTT.

V gene TRBV5-1 combines with J gene TRBJ2-3; tentative D call: TRBD2 (5 bases). Germline CDR1 reads SGHRS; CDR2 reads YFSETQ. Deletions cut 0 bases from V and 3 bases from J, with 11 bases between. The CDR3 sequence is 15 residues long. The DNA of the CDR3 is TGCGCCAGCAGCTTGGAGGGAGTTACGACAGATACGCAGTATTTT. Protein product: CASSLEGVTTDTQYF.

V is TRBV7-8 and J is TRBJ2-7, with 9 positions matching TRBD1. The germline V gene has CDR1 SGHVS and CDR2 FQNEAQ. The CDR3 is 15 residues long. J was trimmed by 4 bases and V by 5 bases; bases with no gene match: 9. The CDR3 is CASSPRDRVSYEQYF. In nucleotides, the CDR3 is TGTGCCAGCAGCCCTCGGGACAGGGTTTCTTACGAGCAGTACTTC.

This chain joins TRBV19 and TRBJ1-2, with D unclear. V was cut by 2 bases and J by 1 base, with 11 bases left in between. CDR1 and CDR2 (germline): LNHDA, SQIVND (reference sequence). This CDR3 has 15 residues. CDR3 DNA: TGTGCCAGTAGTATAAGTTCCGGGAGTAACTATGGCTACACCTTC. This sequence encodes CASSISSGSNYGYTF. The variable domain in full, with the rest retrieved from reference TRBV19 and TRBJ1-2, is DGGITQSPKYLFRKEGQNVTLSCEQNLNHDAMYWYRQDPGQGLRLIYYSQIVNDFQKGDIAEGYSVSREKKESFPLTVTSAQKNPTAFYLCASSISSGSNYGYTFGSGTRLTVV.

The genes are TRBV7-8 and TRBJ1-4, with D hard to call. Germline values: CDR1 SGHVS, CDR2 FQNEAQ. The V gene lost 5 bases and the J gene lost 0 bases, with 7 bases spanning the gap. There are 14 residues in the CDR3. In DNA form, the CDR3 reads TGTGCCAGCAGCCAAATTTCAACTAATGAAAAACTGTTTTTT. Translated, it gives CASSQISTNEKLFF. Filled out from reference TRBV7-8 and TRBJ1-4, the complete variable domain reads GAGVSQSPRYKVAKRGQDVALRCDPISGHVSLFWYQQALGQGPEFLTYFQNEAQLDKSGLPSDRFFAERPEGSVSTLKIQRTQQEDSAVYLCASSQISTNEKLFFGSGTQLSVL.

The chain uses TRBV7-9 and TRBJ1-2, with TRBD1 as a possible D gene (6 bases). Germline V gene sequence: CDR1 SEHNR, CDR2 FQNEAQ (reference sequence). The V and J ends lost 5 bases and 0 bases respectively, with 16 bases between them. The CDR3 sequence is 16 residues long. The CDR3 region is CASSPTDSSSNYGYTF. CDR3 DNA sequence: TGTGCCAGCAGCCCGACGGACAGTTCATCTAACTATGGCTACACCTTC.